These 15 T cell receptor beta chains were all obtained from the same sample, sequenced in a study of blood T cell repertoires in COVID-19. Only in-frame clones appear in the TCRdb table, and some are missing; sequencing was by immunoSEQ multiplex PCR. Seen here are some 350,000 clones, 80% to 90% observed once, and the top ten hold 2.5% to 3%. Sequences were obtained from peripheral blood. The receptors were sampled from a man aged 25 to 40 with active or convalescent COVID-19.

This chain links TRBV9 with TRBJ2-7; 11 positions match TRBD2. Trimming at V came to 4 bases and at J to 1 base, leaving 4 bases not matched to a gene. This CDR3 is built from 15 residues. Germline V gene lookup returns CDR1 SGDLS and CDR2 YYNGEE. In DNA form, the CDR3 reads TGTGCCAGCAGCCCACGACTAGCGGGATCCTACGAGCAGTACTTC. It yields the protein CASSPRLAGSYEQYF.

The chain employs TRBV2 and TRBJ2-1; 10 nucleotides align to TRBD2. Germline loops: CDR1 SNHLY, CDR2 FYNNEI. J lost 2 bases, V lost 6 bases, and 4 bases had no gene match. The CDR3 is made up of 15 amino acids. The CDR3 DNA reads TGTGCCAGCAGCCCAACTAGCGGGGCCTACAATGAGCAGTTCTTC. Translating it yields CASSPTSGAYNEQFF. The full variable domain, with the rest looked up from reference TRBV2 and TRBJ2-1, is EPEVTQTPSHQVTQMGQEVILRCVPISNHLYFYWYRQILGQKVEFLVSFYNNEISEKSEIFDDQFSVERPDGSNFTLKIRSTKLEDSAMYFCASSPTSGAYNEQFFGPGTRLTVL.

The chain has TRBV4-2 and TRBJ2-7, with 11 bases matching TRBD2. CDR1 is LGHNA, CDR2 YNFKEQ, per germline. CDR3 length: 16 residues. The ends lost 0 bases at V and 7 bases at J; junction bases unmatched: 8. DNA for the CDR3: TGTGCCAGCAGCCAAGATTCGCTAGCGGGAGGCAAAGAGCAGTACTTC. Encoded protein: CASSQDSLAGGKEQYF.

The chain joins TRBV28 to TRBJ2-7; 7 nucleotides align to TRBD1. The CDR3 totals 13 residues. Losses at the gene ends were 4 bases for V and 5 bases for J; bases not matched to a gene: 5. Germline CDR1 MDHEN, CDR2 SYDVKM. This chain's CDR3 is CASSSSTGDEQYF. For the CDR3, the DNA is TGTGCCAGCAGTTCCTCCACAGGGGACGAGCAGTACTTC.

J is TRBJ2-2 and V is TRBV28, with a tentative D call TRBD2 (6 bases). V was shortened by 6 bases and J by 6 bases, with 14 bases between the two germline ends. CDR1 MDHEN and CDR2 SYDVKM come from the germline V gene. The CDR3 is 14 amino acids. CDR3 amino acids: CASSPRREAGELFF. In DNA, the CDR3 is TGTGCCAGCAGCCCGCGGAGGGAGGCCGGGGAGCTGTTTTTT.

V gene TRBV27 combines with J gene TRBJ2-5; D might be TRBD2 (5 bases). V was pared by 7 bases and J by 3 bases, with 6 bases between. The germline gives CDR1 MNHEY, CDR2 SMNVEV (reference sequence). The CDR3 is 11 residues long. CDR3 sequence: CASTGEETQYF. The CDR3 DNA reads TGTGCCAGCACCGGGGAAGAGACCCAGTACTTC.

In this sample, this clone turned up once. This sequence joins TRBV19 and TRBJ2-5; weak D call: TRBD1 (6 bases). The CDR3 spans 14 residues. With 3 bases removed from V and 5 bases from J, the gap between germline ends came to 13 bases. Germline CDR1 LNHDA, CDR2 SQIVND (reference sequence). The CDR3 DNA reads TGTGCCAGTAGTATCTTCCAGGGGTGGGAGACCCAGTACTTC. Protein: CASSIFQGWETQYF. Using reference TRBV19 and TRBJ2-5 for the parts outside the CDR3, the full variable domain is DGGITQSPKYLFRKEGQNVTLSCEQNLNHDAMYWYRQDPGQGLRLIYYSQIVNDFQKGDIAEGYSVSREKKESFPLTVTSAQKNPTAFYLCASSIFQGWETQYFGPGTRLLVL.

This clone was recorded once. The rearrangement links TRBV30 to TRBJ2-4; 13 positions agree with TRBD2. Trimming cost V 0 bases and J 7 bases; bases outside gene matches: 6. The germline V gene has CDR1 GTSNPN and CDR2 SVGIG (reference sequence). The CDR3 has 16 residues. The CDR3 nucleotides are TGTGCCTGGAGTGTCACTAGCGGGGGGGCAGGGAACATTCAGTACTTC. It encodes CAWSVTSGGAGNIQYF.

The V and J genes are TRBV4-3 and TRBJ2-5; D remains unclear. There are 13 residues in the CDR3. Germline V CDR1 and CDR2: LGHNA, YSLEER. Trimming pared 1 base from V and 5 bases from J, leaving 8 bases between. This CDR3 is CASSQVSRETQYF. The CDR3, as DNA: TGCGCCAGCAGCCAAGTTTCCCGGGAGACCCAGTACTTC.

The J gene is TRBJ1-6, the V gene TRBV30, with D uncertain. Germline V gene sequence: CDR1 GTSNPN, CDR2 SVGIG (reference sequence). V lost 5 bases, J lost 7 bases, and 9 bases lay in between. The CDR3 has 12 amino acids. CDR3 protein: CAWWRENSPLHF. The DNA of the CDR3 is TGTGCCTGGTGGAGGGAGAATTCACCCCTCCACTTT.

The gene calls are TRBV5-3 and TRBJ1-3, with a tentative D call TRBD1 (5 bases). TRBV5-3 is an open reading frame, and its role is uncertain. The CDR3 runs 12 residues. V was clipped by 4 bases and J by 8 bases, with 10 bases between them. CDR3 residues: CARSASGDTIYF. In DNA form, the CDR3 reads TGTGCCAGAAGCGCCTCGGGGGACACCATATATTTT.

This chain connects TRBV5-5 to TRBJ2-2, with D possibly matching TRBD1 (6 bases). Germline V gives CDR1 SGHKS, CDR2 YYEKEE (reference sequence). V lost 4 bases and J 0 bases, leaving 13 bases between the germline ends. The CDR3 totals 16 residues. The DNA of the CDR3 is TGTGCCAGCAGCCCCCGGACAGCCGCGAACACCGGGGAGCTGTTTTTT. Translated: CASSPRTAANTGELFF.

The gene calls are TRBV18 and TRBJ1-5, with TRBD1 as a possible D gene (5 bases). The CDR3 has 15 amino acids. Trimming stripped 2 bases from V and 8 bases from J, with 16 bases between. Germline loops: CDR1 KGHSH, CDR2 LQKENI. The CDR3 reads CASSPTTPGGEPQHF. The CDR3 DNA follows: TGTGCCAGCTCACCAACGACCCCGGGAGGGGAGCCCCAGCATTTT.

The chain recombines TRBV7-9 with TRBJ1-1; tentatively, D is TRBD1 (6 bases). From germline, CDR1 is SEHNR and CDR2 FQNEAQ (reference sequence). With 5 bases removed from V and 1 base from J, the gap between germline ends came to 11 bases. The CDR3 consists of 14 residues. CDR3: CASSAPGQNTEAFF. CDR3 sequence (DNA): TGTGCCAGCAGCGCACCGGGACAGAACACTGAAGCTTTCTTT. The complete variable domain, with remaining parts taken from reference TRBV7-9 and TRBJ1-1, reads DTGVSQNPRHKITKRGQNVTFRCDPISEHNRLYWYRQTLGQGPEFLTYFQNEAQLEKSRLLSDRFSAERPKGSFSTLEIQRTEQGDSAMYLCASSAPGQNTEAFFGQGTRLTVV.

The rearrangement uses TRBV27 and TRBJ1-2; the D is unclear. Germline loops: CDR1 MNHEY, CDR2 SMNVEV (reference sequence). CDR3 length equals 13 residues. Trimming shortened V by 4 bases and J by 4 bases, and 10 bases separated the two germline ends. The CDR3 DNA is TGTGCCAGCAGTTCCCAGCGTTTCTATGGCTACACCTTC. It codes for CASSSQRFYGYTF.